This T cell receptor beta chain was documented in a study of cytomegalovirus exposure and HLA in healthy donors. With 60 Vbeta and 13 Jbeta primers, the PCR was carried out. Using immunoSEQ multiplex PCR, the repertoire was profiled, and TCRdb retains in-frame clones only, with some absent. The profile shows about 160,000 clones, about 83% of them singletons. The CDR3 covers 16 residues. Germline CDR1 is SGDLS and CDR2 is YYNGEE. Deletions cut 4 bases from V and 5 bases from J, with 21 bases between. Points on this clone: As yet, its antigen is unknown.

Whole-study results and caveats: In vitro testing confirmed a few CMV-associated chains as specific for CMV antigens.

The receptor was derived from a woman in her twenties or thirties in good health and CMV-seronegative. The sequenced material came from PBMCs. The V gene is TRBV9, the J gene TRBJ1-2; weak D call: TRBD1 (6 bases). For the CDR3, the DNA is TGTGCCAGCAGCACCACCGGGACATCCTTGGGGTATGGCTACACCTTC. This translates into CASSTTGTSLGYGYTF.